The 20 T cell receptor beta chains in this list originate from one sample, sequenced in a study of CD8 T cells in Susac syndrome. RNA was extracted with the RNeasy kit, and a quantity of roughly 0.5 to 1 ug was reverse transcribed using random hexamers. Each CDR3 protein gets one entry after TCRdb re-called the immunoSEQ multiplex PCR reads with MiXCR. The sample comprises some 220,000 distinct CDR3 sequences, nearly 97% of which are singletons, and around 0.099% rests with the top ten. The sample taken for sequencing was CD4+ T cells from PBMCs. The receptors stem from a human donor with multiple sclerosis.

The chain links TRBV20-1 to TRBJ2-1, with D perhaps being TRBD1 or TRBD2 (6 bases each). Trimming removed 5 bases at V and 2 bases at J, with 16 bases between. Looked up from germline, CDR1 is DFQATT and CDR2 is SNEGSKA (reference sequence). This CDR3 region has 15 residues. The CDR3 reads CSARRGALPYNEQFF. For the CDR3, the DNA is TGCAGTGCTCGTAGGGGGGCCCTCCCCTACAATGAGCAGTTCTTC.

The count of this clonotype is one. The chain couples TRBV18 to TRBJ1-2, with D tentatively TRBD1 (6 bases). From germline, CDR1 is KGHSH and CDR2 LQKENI. The CDR3 runs to 13 residues. The V and J ends lost 6 bases and 6 bases respectively, with 14 bases between them. The DNA for the CDR3 is TGTGCCAGCTCCCCTACAGGGACGAATGGCTACACCTTC. Translation gives CASSPTGTNGYTF.

This clonotype was seen only a few times. This rearrangement joins TRBV3-1 to TRBJ1-1, with TRBD1 identical over 9 bases. Germline values: CDR1 LGHDT, CDR2 YNNKEL (reference sequence). V shed 5 bases and J 1 base; nucleotides not matched to a gene: 2. The CDR3 has 14 amino acids. CDR3 residues: CASSKGQGNTEAFF. CDR3 sequence (DNA): TGTGCCAGCAGCAAGGGACAGGGGAACACTGAAGCTTTCTTT.

The V and J genes are TRBV28 and TRBJ2-3; 9 bases agree with TRBD2. Germline loops: CDR1 MDHEN, CDR2 SYDVKM. The V and J ends lost 3 bases and 4 bases, in that order; junction bases with no gene match: 5. The CDR3 consists of 15 residues. The CDR3 is CASSLLAGGADTQYF. The CDR3 DNA reads TGTGCCAGCAGTTTGCTCGCGGGAGGGGCAGATACGCAGTATTTT.

This chain links TRBV28 with TRBJ2-7; tentatively, D is TRBD1 or TRBD2 (5 bases each). V gave up 3 bases and J gave up 5 bases, with 20 bases separating them. Germline CDR1 MDHEN, CDR2 SYDVKM. The CDR3 sequence is 16 residues long. The CDR3 here is CASSFGQWAAGNEQYF. The CDR3 DNA reads TGTGCCAGCAGTTTCGGACAATGGGCGGCCGGGAACGAGCAGTACTTC. Full variable domain (remainder filled in from reference TRBV28 and TRBJ2-7): DVKVTQSSRYLVKRTGEKVFLECVQDMDHENMFWYRQDPGLGLRLIYFSYDVKMKEKGDIPEGYSVSREKKERFSLILESASTNQTSMYLCASSFGQWAAGNEQYFGPGTRLTVT.

The V gene is TRBV20-1, the J gene TRBJ2-5; tentative D call: TRBD1 (6 bases). Trimming removed 3 bases at V and 4 bases at J, with 12 bases between. Looked up from germline, CDR1 is DFQATT and CDR2 is SNEGSKA (reference sequence). The CDR3 runs to 13 residues. Here the CDR3 DNA reads TGCAGTGCTAGCCTAGTAGGGGGAGAGACCCAGTACTTC. It specifies CSASLVGGETQYF.

V and J are TRBV30 and TRBJ1-2, with D uncertain. Germline V gives CDR1 GTSNPN, CDR2 SVGIG (reference sequence). Between the trimmed V and J ends, which lost 1 base and 7 bases, there was a span of 13 bases. The CDR3 covers 13 residues. CDR3 in DNA: TGTGCCTGGAGTGGAAATAGAATGCGTGGCTACACCTTC. Encoded protein: CAWSGNRMRGYTF.

This clonotype was recorded once. The chain recombines TRBV2 with TRBJ2-5; D might be TRBD2 (6 bases). The CDR3 contains 13 residues. Germline V CDR1 and CDR2: SNHLY, FYNNEI. Trimming stripped 6 bases from V and 1 base from J, with 9 bases between. This CDR3 reads CASRGDFQETQYF. The CDR3 region has the DNA TGTGCCAGCAGAGGGGACTTCCAAGAGACCCAGTACTTC.

This chain uses TRBV27 with TRBJ1-5; D is unresolved. The length of the CDR3 is 13 residues. Trimming left V 4 bases short and J 7 bases short, with 11 bases between. Per the germline V gene, CDR1 is MNHEY and CDR2 is SMNVEV (reference sequence). CDR3 in DNA: TGTGCCAGCAGTTCACCGCTGAGACAGCCCCAGCATTTT. Translated, it gives CASSSPLRQPQHF.

This clonotype has only one observation. The chain is built from TRBV5-1 and TRBJ2-5; TRBD1 aligns across 9 bases. The trim removed 1 base at V and 5 bases at J, leaving 6 bases unmatched. Germline V lookup: CDR1 SGHRS, CDR2 YFSETQ. The CDR3 covers 15 residues. CDR3 amino acids: CASSLFGQGKETQYF. The CDR3 coding sequence is TGCGCCAGCAGCTTGTTCGGACAGGGGAAGGAGACCCAGTACTTC. Supplemented by reference TRBV5-1 and TRBJ2-5, the full variable domain reads KAGVTQTPRYLIKTRGQQVTLSCSPISGHRSVSWYQQTPGQGLQFLFEYFSETQRNKGNFPGRFSGRQFSNSRSEMNVSTLELGDSALYLCASSLFGQGKETQYFGPGTRLLVL.

The chain is built from TRBV14 and TRBJ2-1; tentative D call: TRBD1 (6 bases). The CDR3 is 13 amino acids. V was trimmed by 1 base and J by 9 bases, leaving 10 bases between them. CDR1 is SGHDN, CDR2 FVKESK, per germline. CDR3 DNA sequence: TGTGCCAGCAGCCAAGGGACAGTAGGTGAGCAGTTCTTC. Residues: CASSQGTVGEQFF.

The chain links TRBV20-1 to TRBJ2-2, with D hard to call. The V and J ends lost 1 base and 4 bases respectively, with 10 bases between them. CDR1 and CDR2 from the germline V gene are DFQATT and SNEGSKA (reference sequence). This CDR3 comprises 14 residues. Here the CDR3 DNA reads TGCAGTGCTAGAGTTGGGCAGCCCACCGGGGAGCTGTTTTTT. This translates into CSARVGQPTGELFF.

The gene calls are TRBV2 and TRBJ2-1; 7 nucleotides line up with TRBD1. CDR3 length: 15 amino acids. V lost 6 bases and J lost 0; bases outside the gene matches: 5. The germline gives CDR1 SNHLY, CDR2 FYNNEI. The CDR3: CASRTGTVSYNEQFF. The CDR3 bases are TGTGCCAGCAGAACCGGGACAGTCTCCTACAATGAGCAGTTCTTC.

This chain links TRBV3-1 with TRBJ1-6; maybe TRBD1 (5 bases). The CDR3 spans 16 residues. Germline-derived CDR1 and CDR2 are LGHDT and YNNKEL (reference sequence). With 1 base removed from V and 6 bases from J, the gap between germline ends came to 13 bases. CDR3 residues: CASSQGARGGNSPLHF. The CDR3, as DNA: TGTGCCAGCAGCCAAGGTGCGAGGGGAGGTAATTCACCCCTCCACTTT.

The chain combines TRBV27 with TRBJ2-7; possible D gene TRBD1, 6 bases. The germline V gene encodes CDR1 MNHEY and CDR2 SMNVEV (reference sequence). Trimming removed 1 base from V and 3 bases from J, with 13 bases in between. CDR3 length: 15 residues. The CDR3, as DNA: TGTGCCAGCAGTTTATATGGACAGCCCTTCTACGAGCAGTACTTC. It yields the protein CASSLYGQPFYEQYF.

The V gene is TRBV20-1, the J gene TRBJ2-5, with 10 bases fitting TRBD2. Trimming cost V 2 bases and J 4 bases; bases outside gene matches: 1. The CDR3 totals 13 residues. Germline V CDR1 and CDR2: DFQATT, SNEGSKA (reference sequence). CDR3 nucleotides: TGCAGTGCTAGAACTAGCGGGACAGAGACCCAGTACTTC. Translation: CSARTSGTETQYF.

The V and J genes are TRBV20-1 and TRBJ2-1, with a possible D match to TRBD2 (5 bases). CDR1 is DFQATT and CDR2 is SNEGSKA in the germline V gene (reference sequence). This CDR3 contains 14 residues. V was clipped by 3 bases and J by 4 bases, with 13 bases between them. The CDR3 sequence: CSARIPRRYNEQFF. CDR3 in DNA: TGCAGTGCTAGGATACCACGGAGGTACAATGAGCAGTTCTTC.

The chain recombines TRBV20-1 with TRBJ2-5; 7 nucleotides align to TRBD1. CDR3 length: 14 amino acids. The germline V gene encodes CDR1 DFQATT and CDR2 SNEGSKA (reference sequence). After removal of 0 bases from V and 7 bases from J, the junction contained 8 bases not matched to a gene. The DNA of the CDR3 is TGCAGTGCTAGAGAAGACAGGGTGGATGGGACCCAGTACTTC. As protein: CSAREDRVDGTQYF.

V usage is TRBV28 and J usage is TRBJ1-2, with unresolved D. Germline CDR1 MDHEN, CDR2 SYDVKM. The CDR3 has 10 amino acids. V was cut by 6 bases and J by 8 bases, with 7 bases left in between. The CDR3 DNA is TGTGCCAGCAGGGTTGCCGGCTACACCTTC. It yields the protein CASRVAGYTF.

The CDR3 here is CASSRTGELGANVLTF. The CDR3 DNA reads TGTGCCAGCAGCCGGACAGGGGAACTTGGGGCCAACGTCCTGACTTTC. The chain uses TRBV12-3 or TRBV12-4 and TRBJ2-6, with 9 bases lining up with TRBD1. The V gene end was trimmed by 6 bases and the J gene end by 3 bases; junction bases not matched to a gene: 6. The CDR3 runs to 16 residues.